What follows are 25 T cell receptor beta chains derived from one specimen sequenced in a study of blood T cell repertoires in COVID-19. Profiled with immunoSEQ multiplex PCR; TCRdb holds only in-frame clones, not every one. The sample shows 150,000 to 200,000 clones, 81% of them seen only once. Sequencing was performed on peripheral blood. The receptor set was obtained from a man aged 60-69 years with active or convalescent COVID-19.

This clone has just one count. The V gene is TRBV7-2, the J gene TRBJ2-3, with 9 bases that match TRBD2. V trimming: 3 bases; J trimming: 1 base; junction bases outside the gene matches: 8. The CDR3 extends over 17 amino acids. CDR1 and CDR2 from the germline V gene are SGHTA and FQGNSA. This CDR3 is CASSLRLAGMGTDTQYF. The CDR3 DNA sequence: TGTGCCAGCAGCTTGAGGCTAGCGGGAATGGGCACAGATACGCAGTATTTT.

This chain links TRBV27 with TRBJ2-7; maybe TRBD2 (6 bases). This CDR3 comprises 14 residues. Per germline, CDR1 MNHEY and CDR2 SMNVEV (reference sequence). The V end was cut by 4 bases, the J end by 4 bases, with 14 bases between. CDR3 coding DNA: TGTGCCAGCAGTTCCTCGGGGGTGCAGTACGAGCAGTACTTC. Translation gives CASSSSGVQYEQYF.

This clone showed up just a few times. The CDR3 sequence: CASTLGQGLYEQYF. CDR3 bases: TGTGCCAGCACCCTCGGACAGGGCCTCTACGAGCAGTACTTC. The chain links TRBV6-6 to TRBJ2-7; 8 bases align to TRBD1. CDR3 length: 14 residues. After removal of 7 bases from V and 3 bases from J, the junction contained 8 bases not matched to a gene. Germline V lookup: CDR1 MNHNY, CDR2 SVGAGI (reference sequence).

This chain uses TRBV5-6 with TRBJ2-1; D remains ambiguous. The CDR3 is 16 residues long. V lost 0 bases and J 0 bases, leaving 10 bases between the germline ends. CDR1 and CDR2 (germline): SGHDT, YYEEEE. The CDR3 spells CASSLVLESSYNEQFF. The CDR3 coding sequence is TGTGCCAGCAGCTTGGTGTTGGAGAGCTCCTACAATGAGCAGTTCTTC.

Concerning this clone itself: This specimen includes other DNA sequences encoding the same CDR3. The CDR3 is CASSTTGGNQPQHF. CDR3 coding DNA: TGTGCCAGTAGTACGACAGGGGGGAATCAGCCCCAGCATTTT. The chain combines TRBV19 with TRBJ1-5, with 9 positions matching TRBD1. The CDR3 is made up of 14 amino acids. Germline-derived CDR1 and CDR2 are LNHDA and SQIVND (reference sequence). V shed 4 bases, J shed 4 bases, and the junction held 2 bases outside the gene matches.

On this clone: Other DNA variants within this sample encode the same CDR3. The CDR3: CASSSGQGYGYTF. DNA of the CDR3: TGTGCCAGCAGCTCCGGACAGGGCTATGGCTACACCTTC. The chain has TRBV7-3 and TRBJ1-2; TRBD1 matches at 8 bases. Germline CDR1 and CDR2: SGHTA and FQGTGA. V was pared by 4 bases and J by 4 bases, with 2 bases of the junction left unmatched. CDR3 length: 13 amino acids.

This chain connects TRBV24-1 to TRBJ2-2; D is undetermined. Trimming pared 6 bases from V and 1 base from J, leaving 5 bases between. CDR3 length: 13 amino acids. CDR1 and CDR2 (germline): KGHDR, SFDVKD. CDR3 in amino acids: CATSYRNTGELFF. CDR3 DNA: TGTGCCACCAGTTACAGGAACACCGGGGAGCTGTTTTTT.

This clone was detected a few times. V usage is TRBV28 and J usage is TRBJ1-6; 8 bases line up with TRBD1. Germline-derived CDR1 and CDR2 are MDHEN and SYDVKM. V lost 1 base and J lost 5; bases outside the gene matches: 7. CDR3 length equals 17 residues. The CDR3 DNA is TGTGCCAGCAGTTTATTACCGGGACAGGCTAATAATTCACCCCTCCACTTT. Translation: CASSLLPGQANNSPLHF.

The chain has TRBV30 and TRBJ2-1; 8 positions agree with TRBD2. The V gene's germline CDR1 is GTSNPN and CDR2 SVGIG (reference sequence). The CDR3 has 18 residues. V lost 3 bases and J lost 0; bases outside the gene matches: 13. This CDR3 reads CAWRRQRETKSSYNEQFF. The CDR3 nucleotides are TGTGCCTGGAGACGCCAGCGGGAGACGAAAAGCTCCTACAATGAGCAGTTCTTC.

The V and J genes are TRBV4-2 and TRBJ2-5; a possible D gene is TRBD2 (9 bases). Germline values: CDR1 LGHNA, CDR2 YNFKEQ. Trimming took off 4 bases at V and 1 base at J, with 19 bases between the two ends. CDR3 length: 17 amino acids. Here the CDR3 reads CASSPQGAGGPQETQYF. In nucleotides, the CDR3 is TGTGCCAGCAGCCCCCAGGGGGCGGGGGGGCCCCAAGAGACCCAGTACTTC.

The rearrangement links TRBV6-6 to TRBJ1-1; D not resolved. The germline V and J ends were trimmed by 5 bases and 4 bases, with 20 bases remaining between them. The CDR3 runs to 16 residues. Per germline, CDR1 MNHNY and CDR2 SVGAGI (reference sequence). DNA for the CDR3: TGTGCCAGCAGTGGAGACGGTCTCCAAAGTGGCACTGAAGCTTTCTTT. It translates to CASSGDGLQSGTEAFF.

The chain links TRBV27 to TRBJ1-5, with 7 bases identical to TRBD1. This CDR3 contains 16 residues. The J segment lost 4 bases and the V segment lost 5 bases, leaving 11 bases of the junction unmatched. Germline V gene sequence: CDR1 MNHEY, CDR2 SMNVEV (reference sequence). The DNA of the CDR3 is TGTGCCAGCAGTCCCCGGGACAGATTCGGAAATCAGCCCCAGCATTTT. Its protein is CASSPRDRFGNQPQHF.

The genes are TRBV20-1 and TRBJ2-1; TRBD2 agrees at 11 bases. The germline V gene has CDR1 DFQATT and CDR2 SNEGSKA (reference sequence). J gave up 6 bases and V 3 bases, and 13 bases lay outside the gene matches. CDR3 length: 17 residues. CDR3 coding DNA: TGCAGTGCTAGTGTTTGGACTAGCGGGTTGGGCGGCAATGAGCAGTTCTTC. This translates into CSASVWTSGLGGNEQFF.

CDR3 protein: CASSLQGKAQTQYF. The CDR3 coding sequence is TGTGCCAGTAGCTTACAGGGGAAAGCTCAGACGCAGTATTTT. This chain links TRBV19 with TRBJ2-3; 7 bases are a match to TRBD1. CDR1 LNHDA and CDR2 SQIVND come from the germline V gene (reference sequence). The CDR3 has 14 residues. With 6 bases clipped from V and 9 bases from J, the junction kept 12 bases outside the gene matches. Combining the CDR3 with reference TRBV19 and TRBJ2-3 gives the whole variable domain DGGITQSPKYLFRKEGQNVTLSCEQNLNHDAMYWYRQDPGQGLRLIYYSQIVNDFQKGDIAEGYSVSREKKESFPLTVTSAQKNPTAFYLCASSLQGKAQTQYFGPGTRLTVL.

The V and J genes are TRBV16 and TRBJ2-6; 7 bases line up with TRBD1. V shed 4 bases and J 3 bases; nucleotides not matched to a gene: 6. The V gene's germline CDR1 is KGHSY and CDR2 FQNENV. The CDR3 totals 16 residues. CDR3 amino acids: CASSLPTGHGANVLTF. DNA of the CDR3: TGTGCCAGCAGCCTCCCGACAGGGCATGGGGCCAACGTCCTGACTTTC.

This chain joins TRBV6-6 and TRBJ2-2; TRBD1 aligns across 9 bases. Germline V gives CDR1 MNHNY, CDR2 SVGAGI (reference sequence). V lost 5 bases to trimming and J lost 8 bases; unmatched junction nucleotides: 15. The CDR3 runs 17 residues. The CDR3 here is CASSPGDRAIYRGELFF. DNA for the CDR3: TGTGCCAGCAGTCCCGGGGACAGGGCTATTTATAGGGGGGAGCTGTTTTTT.

V is TRBV5-6 and J is TRBJ2-5, with TRBD2 matching 7 bases. The CDR3 is 14 amino acids. The germline V gene has CDR1 SGHDT and CDR2 YYEEEE. The trim removed 4 bases at V and 3 bases at J, leaving 6 bases unmatched. The CDR3 DNA reads TGTGCCAGCAGCCCGGGACTAAAGAAAGAGACCCAGTACTTC. Amino acid sequence: CASSPGLKKETQYF.

This chain links TRBV4-1 with TRBJ2-5; TRBD2 agrees at 8 bases. The CDR3 is 16 amino acids. V shed 1 base and J 7 bases; nucleotides not matched to a gene: 11. Germline CDR1 MGHRA, CDR2 YSYEKL. The CDR3, as DNA: TGCGCCAGCAGCCAAGGGGGGCTAGCCGGGAGGGGGACCCAGTACTTC. Protein: CASSQGGLAGRGTQYF.

This chain joins TRBV29-1 and TRBJ1-5; TRBD1 matches 8 bases. The CDR3 totals 15 residues. CDR1 is SQVTM and CDR2 is ANQGSEA in the germline V gene. V trimming: 6 bases; J trimming: 2 bases; junction bases outside the gene matches: 9. CDR3 region: CSVISDRDGNQPQHF. The CDR3 region has the DNA TGCAGCGTCATCTCGGACAGGGATGGCAATCAGCCCCAGCATTTT.

The V call is TRBV5-5, the J call TRBJ2-7; 9 positions agree with TRBD1. J was trimmed by 7 bases and V by 1 base; bases with no gene match: 15. The CDR3 runs 17 residues. Germline CDR1 is SGHKS and CDR2 is YYEKEE (reference sequence). The CDR3 spells CASSLLFPGQGIGEQYF. The CDR3 DNA reads as TGTGCCAGCAGCTTGCTATTCCCGGGACAGGGTATAGGTGAGCAGTACTTC.

This clone came up once. V gene TRBV18 combines with J gene TRBJ1-1; a weak D match, TRBD1 (6 bases). The ends were cut back, 5 bases at V and 6 bases at J, with 19 bases in the middle. This CDR3 has 15 residues. Germline assignment: CDR1 KGHSH and CDR2 LQKENI. CDR3: CASSDRRQTDAEAFF. CDR3 bases: TGTGCCAGCTCAGACAGGAGACAGACCGACGCTGAAGCTTTCTTT. Using reference TRBV18 and TRBJ1-1 for the parts outside the CDR3, the full variable domain is NAGVMQNPRHLVRRRGQEARLRCSPMKGHSHVYWYRQLPEEGLKFMVYLQKENIIDESGMPKERFSAEFPKEGPSILRIQQVVRGDSAAYFCASSDRRQTDAEAFFGQGTRLTVV.

This chain's CDR3 is CASNTHIRQGVVNNEQFF. CDR3 nucleotides: TGTGCCAGCAATACCCACATCCGACAGGGAGTGGTAAACAATGAGCAGTTCTTC. The gene calls are TRBV28 and TRBJ2-1, with TRBD1 identical over 7 bases. This CDR3 is built from 18 residues. V was pared by 7 bases and J by 5 bases, with 20 bases of the junction left unmatched. Germline V gene data show CDR1 as MDHEN and CDR2 as SYDVKM.

This rearrangement joins TRBV27 to TRBJ1-1; possibly TRBD1 for D (6 bases). CDR1 MNHEY and CDR2 SMNVEV come from the germline V gene (reference sequence). V lost 2 bases and J lost 1, with 11 bases in between. The CDR3 has 15 residues. The CDR3 DNA follows: TGTGCCAGCAGTTTACGAGGGGGATGGAACACTGAAGCTTTCTTT. Translating gives CASSLRGGWNTEAFF.

The chain recombines TRBV3-1 (or the pseudogene TRBV3-2) with TRBJ1-6; 8 bases agree with TRBD1. The V gene end was trimmed by 7 bases and the J gene end by 8 bases; junction bases not matched to a gene: 4. The germline gives CDR1 LGHDT, CDR2 YNNKEL (reference sequence). The CDR3 loop spans 13 amino acids. Written as DNA, the CDR3 is TGTGCCAGCAACCGACAGGGGCATTCACCCCTCCACTTT. Protein product: CASNRQGHSPLHF.

The chain couples TRBV28 to TRBJ1-2; D may be TRBD1 (6 bases). Germline V gives CDR1 MDHEN, CDR2 SYDVKM. V was clipped by 10 bases and J by 3 bases, with 9 bases between them. The CDR3 length is 11 residues. CDR3 DNA: TGTGCCACCAGGGGCTACTATGGCTACACCTTC. Translation: CATRGYYGYTF.